This T cell receptor (beta chain) was recovered during a study of control samples from healthy donors and cancer patients. The length of the CDR3 is 16 residues. Clones were sequenced by immunoSEQ multiplex PCR, and TCRdb holds only the in-frame ones, with some missing. The sample includes about 29,000 clones, about 90% of them seen just once. The chain combines TRBV21-1 with TRBJ1-4. TRBV21-1 represents a pseudogene. This clonotype originated in a female donor with melanoma. The sequencing input was formalin-fixed, paraffin-embedded tissue. CDR3 region: CASSKVAEGLNEKLFF. The DNA for the CDR3 is TGTGCCAGCAGCAAAGTGGCTGAGGGGCTTAATGAAAAACTGTTTTTT.